This T cell receptor (beta chain) came from a study of T cells in Graves' hyperthyroidism and ophthalmopathy. From RNA transcripts, TCR beta CDR3 regions were amplified. Using the HTBI primer set, a first-round RT-PCR was run on the TCR CDR3. TCRdb re-analysed the multiplex PCR reads in MiXCR, keeping a single row per CDR3 protein. The sample records about 380,000 distinct CDR3 sequences, around 20% being singletons. The specimen sequenced was blood. This sequence was found in a man between 18 and 29 years old with Graves' ophthalmopathy.

For the CDR3, the DNA is TGCAGTGCTAGAGATTTCTCCGGACCTTACGACACTGAAGCTTTCTTT. Its protein is CSARDFSGPYDTEAFF. This rearrangement joins TRBV20-1 to TRBJ1-1; D gene ambiguous. With 0 bases removed from V and 3 bases from J, the gap between germline ends came to 17 bases. Germline assignment: CDR1 DFQATT and CDR2 SNEGSKA (reference sequence). This CDR3 is 16 amino acids long.